This TCR beta chain originates from a study of neurological immune-mediated disorders. MiXCR, applied by TCRdb to the 5' RACE reads, yields one record per CDR3 protein. The table shows under 40,000 distinct CDR3 sequences, with 11% to 15% occurring only once. The V and J ends lost 5 bases and 0 bases respectively, with 15 bases between them. CDR3 size: 15 residues. CDR1 and CDR2 from the germline V gene are SGDLS and YYNGEE. The chain joins TRBV9 to TRBJ2-7; D unresolved. Sequences were obtained from PBMCs. The TCR originated in a woman between 45 and 65 years old with HTLV-1-associated myelopathy (HAM/TSP). Written as DNA, the CDR3 is TGTGCCAGCAGTCCCCTGGAGCTGAGCTCCTACGAGCAGTACTTC. It specifies CASSPLELSSYEQYF.